The entry below gives a single T cell receptor beta chain sequence along with its context. The data originate from a study of Ad26.COV2.S vaccination and SARS-CoV-2 variants. Measured with immunoSEQ multiplex PCR; TCRdb has only the in-frame clones, and not every one. The sample consists of some 370,000 clones, about 80% of them appearing once. Trimming at V came to 0 bases and at J to 0 bases, leaving 9 bases not matched to a gene. CDR3 length equals 18 residues. Germline loops: CDR1 PRHDT, CDR2 FYEKMQ (reference sequence). Treatment: 19 received Ad26.COV2.S at low or high dose, single or two shots; about 5 received placebo; per-sample allocation not given. After the first vaccine or placebo injection, samples were drawn on day 63.

The receptor was isolated from a person aged 18-65 years who received the Ad26.COV2.S COVID-19 vaccine or a placebo. Specimen: peripheral blood, collected in a trial of Ad26.COV2.S vaccine versus placebo. The V and J genes are TRBV13 and TRBJ2-3; 7 nucleotides line up with TRBD2. The CDR3: CASSLGASGVSSTDTQYF. For the CDR3, the DNA is TGTGCCAGCAGCTTAGGAGCTAGCGGAGTATCTAGCACAGATACGCAGTATTTT.